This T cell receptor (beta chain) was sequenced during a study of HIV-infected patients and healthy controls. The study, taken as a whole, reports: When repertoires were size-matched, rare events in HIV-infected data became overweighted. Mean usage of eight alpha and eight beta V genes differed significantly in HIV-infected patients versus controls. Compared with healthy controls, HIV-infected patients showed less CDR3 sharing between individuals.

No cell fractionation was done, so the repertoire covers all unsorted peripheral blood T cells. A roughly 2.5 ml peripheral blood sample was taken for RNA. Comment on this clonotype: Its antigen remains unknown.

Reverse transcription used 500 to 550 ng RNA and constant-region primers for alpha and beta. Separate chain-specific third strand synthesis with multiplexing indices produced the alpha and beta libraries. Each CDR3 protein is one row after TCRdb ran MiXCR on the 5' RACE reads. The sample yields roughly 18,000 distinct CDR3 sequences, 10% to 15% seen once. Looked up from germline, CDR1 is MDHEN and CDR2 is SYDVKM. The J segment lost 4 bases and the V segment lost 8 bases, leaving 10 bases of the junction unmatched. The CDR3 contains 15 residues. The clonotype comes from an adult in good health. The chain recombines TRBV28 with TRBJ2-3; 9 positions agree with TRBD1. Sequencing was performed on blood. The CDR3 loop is CASCPGDRDPDTQYF. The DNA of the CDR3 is TGTGCCAGCTGTCCGGGGGACAGGGATCCAGATACGCAGTATTTT.